This T cell receptor (beta chain) comes out of a study of blood T cells in healthy people across ages. Whole-study context: Researchers report that template switching captured about one barcoded beta molecule per two T cells. Findings and limits, study-wide: Per million T cells, TCR beta diversity dropped roughly linearly as age increased. Naive CD4+ cells and diversity were both higher in long-lived donors than in aged donors.

Primers used in a second PCR of roughly 7 to 12 cycles were a sample-barcoded 5' primer and a J-beta primer mix. TCRdb recomputed calls from the 5' RACE reads with MiXCR, one row per CDR3 protein. Counted here are fewer than 2,000,000 distinct CDR3 sequences, about two fifths occurring once; the ten biggest clones make up around 23%. The CDR3 is 13 amino acids. Per germline, CDR1 SGHTA and CDR2 FQGNSA. Per sample, a minimum of 6 million PBMCs were isolated. This clonotype turned up a few times. As yet, its antigen is unknown. An end of the junction differs from the germline gene, which may be a read error.

Sequenced: blood. This sequence originates from a human donor in good health. V and J are TRBV7-2 and TRBJ2-3; D remains unclear. The CDR3 loop is CASSLQSADAQYF. For the CDR3, the DNA is TGTGCCAGCAGCCTACAGTCGGCAGATGCGCAGTATTTT.